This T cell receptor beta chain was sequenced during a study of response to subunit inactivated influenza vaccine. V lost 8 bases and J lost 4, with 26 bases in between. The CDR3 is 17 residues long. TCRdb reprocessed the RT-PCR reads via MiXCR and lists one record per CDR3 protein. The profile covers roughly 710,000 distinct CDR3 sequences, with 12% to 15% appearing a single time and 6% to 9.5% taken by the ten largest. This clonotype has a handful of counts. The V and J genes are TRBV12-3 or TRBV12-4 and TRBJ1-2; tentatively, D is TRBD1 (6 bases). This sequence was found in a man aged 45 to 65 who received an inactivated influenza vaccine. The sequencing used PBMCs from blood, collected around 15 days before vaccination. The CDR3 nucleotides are TGTGCCAGCGAAAGGAGGATCGGGAGGGGGATGGCCTATGGCTACACCTTC. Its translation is CASERRIGRGMAYGYTF.